The 23 T cell receptor beta chains below were found in one sample sequenced in a study of T cells in Graves' hyperthyroidism and ophthalmopathy. From RNA transcripts, TCR beta CDR3 regions were amplified. Carried out on the TCR CDR3, a first-round RT-PCR used the HTBI primer set. Each CDR3 protein gets one entry after TCRdb re-called the multiplex PCR reads with MiXCR. This sample has around 450,000 distinct CDR3 sequences, with roughly an eighth found just once. Sequenced: blood. The receptors originated from a woman younger than 30 with Graves' hyperthyroidism.

This clonotype was found a few times. The V call is TRBV5-1, the J call TRBJ1-2; TRBD1 agrees at 7 bases. This CDR3 region has 17 residues. Germline CDR1 SGHRS, CDR2 YFSETQ. V dropped 1 base and J dropped 4; count of bases not matched to a gene: 13. DNA of the CDR3: TGCGCCAGCAGCTTGCAGAAAGGGACAGCCGGTCCCTATGGCTACACCTTC. Translation gives CASSLQKGTAGPYGYTF. The variable domain in full, completed from reference TRBV5-1 and TRBJ1-2, reads KAGVTQTPRYLIKTRGQQVTLSCSPISGHRSVSWYQQTPGQGLQFLFEYFSETQRNKGNFPGRFSGRQFSNSRSEMNVSTLELGDSALYLCASSLQKGTAGPYGYTFGSGTRLTVV.

This clonotype has ten or more counts. The chain combines TRBV12-3 or TRBV12-4 with TRBJ2-1, with 8 bases that match TRBD1. CDR3 length: 17 amino acids. J was trimmed by 4 bases and V by 2 bases; bases with no gene match: 10. CDR3 protein: CASSLSLGTGHYNEQFF. CDR3 coding DNA: TGTGCCAGCAGTTTATCATTGGGGACAGGTCATTACAATGAGCAGTTCTTC.

This clonotype showed up just once. This chain joins TRBV5-4 and TRBJ1-3; TRBD1 matches at 8 bases. The germline gives CDR1 SGHNT, CDR2 YYREEE (reference sequence). This CDR3 has 15 residues. The V and J ends lost 4 bases and 6 bases, in that order; junction bases with no gene match: 9. The DNA for the CDR3 is TGTGCCAGCAGCGCAGGGGGCGAGGGCCCAAACACCATATATTTT. It translates to CASSAGGEGPNTIYF.

This clonotype was detected ten times or more. The chain uses TRBV18 and TRBJ2-1, with 8 positions matching TRBD1. Germline V lookup: CDR1 KGHSH, CDR2 LQKENI. The CDR3 loop spans 15 amino acids. The junction had 12 bases not matched to a gene; V was cut back by 6 bases and J by 8 bases. CDR3 bases: TGTGCCAGCTCCACGAGGGGGGACAGGAAGGATGAGCAGTTCTTC. Residues: CASSTRGDRKDEQFF.

The sample holds many counts of this clonotype. The genes are TRBV3-1 and TRBJ1-6; D remains ambiguous. The CDR3 consists of 16 residues. CDR1 is LGHDT and CDR2 is YNNKEL in the germline V gene (reference sequence). V lost 1 base and J lost 0, with 7 bases in between. The CDR3 DNA reads as TGTGCCAGCAGCCAAGTAGATAGCTCCTATAATTCACCCCTCCACTTT. The encoded protein is CASSQVDSSYNSPLHF.

The chain recombines TRBV5-1 with TRBJ2-1; TRBD2 might be the D (5 bases). Germline assignment: CDR1 SGHRS and CDR2 YFSETQ. V lost 4 bases and J 7 bases, leaving 9 bases between the germline ends. The length of the CDR3 is 12 residues. This CDR3 is CASSPDLNEQFF. The CDR3 nucleotides read TGCGCCAGCAGCCCGGACTTAAATGAGCAGTTCTTC.

This clonotype was recorded many times. This chain joins TRBV18 and TRBJ1-1, with TRBD1 matching 7 bases. V trimming: 2 bases; J trimming: 11 bases; junction bases outside the gene matches: 2. Germline loops: CDR1 KGHSH, CDR2 LQKENI. The CDR3 runs 11 residues. The CDR3 DNA sequence: TGTGCCAGCTCACCAACAGGGGAGGCTTTCTTT. Encoded protein: CASSPTGEAFF. Complete variable domain (other parts from reference TRBV18 and TRBJ1-1): NAGVMQNPRHLVRRRGQEARLRCSPMKGHSHVYWYRQLPEEGLKFMVYLQKENIIDESGMPKERFSAEFPKEGPSILRIQQVVRGDSAAYFCASSPTGEAFFGQGTRLTVV.

In regard to this clonotype: The germline gene is not matched at one end of the junction; a read error may be the cause. The rearrangement joins TRBV6-1 to TRBJ2-3, with 9 bases identical to TRBD1. In germline, CDR1 is MNHNS, CDR2 SASEGT. The CDR3 extends over 13 amino acids. For the CDR3, the DNA is TGTGTCAGCAGTGGACAGGGGACAGATACGCAGTATTTT. Protein: CVSSGQGTDTQYF.

This rearrangement joins TRBV7-6 to TRBJ2-7, with D possibly matching TRBD2 (5 bases). The CDR3 length is 13 residues. Germline V gene lookup returns CDR1 SGHVS and CDR2 FNYEAQ. V dropped 2 bases and J dropped 3 bases, with 8 bases sitting between them. Here the CDR3 DNA reads TGTGCCAGCAGCTTACAGACTAACTACGAGCAGTACTTC. This encodes CASSLQTNYEQYF.

In this sample, this clonotype turned up many times. J is TRBJ2-5 and V is TRBV12-3 or TRBV12-4, with a tentative D call TRBD2 (6 bases). This CDR3 has 16 residues. V was cut by 7 bases and J by 3 bases, with 21 bases left in between. The CDR3 is CASTSSWIADKETQYF. CDR3 nucleotides: TGTGCCAGCACTTCATCGTGGATAGCGGATAAAGAGACCCAGTACTTC.

Ten or more counts support this clonotype. The gene calls are TRBV18 and TRBJ2-3, with TRBD1 identical over 8 bases. The germline V gene has CDR1 KGHSH and CDR2 LQKENI. J was trimmed by 0 bases and V by 2 bases; bases with no gene match: 1. The length of the CDR3 is 15 residues. For the CDR3, the DNA is TGTGCCAGCTCACCAGCAGGGGGCAGCACAGATACGCAGTATTTT. This encodes CASSPAGGSTDTQYF.

The chain uses TRBV9 and TRBJ2-2, with 9 bases lining up with TRBD1. Germline V gene data show CDR1 as SGDLS and CDR2 as YYNGEE. CDR3 size: 16 residues. The V segment lost 3 bases and the J segment 5 bases; nucleotides outside the gene matches: 8. DNA for the CDR3: TGTGCCAGCAGCGCCCCAGGACAGGGGATGACCGGGGAGCTGTTTTTT. This encodes CASSAPGQGMTGELFF.

The chain uses TRBV20-1 and TRBJ1-5; a possible D gene is TRBD1 (5 bases). Trimming took 3 bases from V and 7 from J, leaving 16 bases between them. Germline CDR1 and CDR2: DFQATT and SNEGSKA (reference sequence). The CDR3 loop spans 14 amino acids. CDR3 residues: CSARGEYGTQPQHF. As DNA, the CDR3 is TGCAGTGCTAGGGGGGAGTACGGGACGCAGCCCCAGCATTTT.

The chain couples TRBV7-2 to TRBJ2-1; possibly TRBD1 for D (6 bases). Matching the DNA end better, TRBJ2-7 makes the J call doubtful. CDR1 is SGHTA and CDR2 is FQGNSA in the germline V gene. The length of the CDR3 is 14 residues. The CDR3 is CASSLTQGDNEQYF. Written as DNA, the CDR3 is TGTGCCAGCAGCTTAACACAGGGAGACAATGAGCAGTACTTC.

This sequence joins TRBV6-2 or TRBV6-3 and TRBJ1-2; D gene ambiguous. The V and J ends lost 4 bases and 0 bases respectively, with 9 bases between them. CDR1 MNHEY and CDR2 SVGEGT come from the germline V gene. The CDR3 is 14 amino acids. CDR3: CASSSATTNYGYTF. CDR3 bases: TGTGCCAGCAGTTCAGCGACAACTAACTATGGCTACACCTTC.

This clonotype was counted many times. The V and J genes are TRBV6-2 or TRBV6-3 and TRBJ2-1, with D unresolved. Looked up from germline, CDR1 is MNHEY and CDR2 is SVGEGT. With 5 bases removed from V and 6 bases from J, the gap between germline ends came to 14 bases. The CDR3 consists of 14 residues. The CDR3 sequence: CASSTRLGLNEQFF. The CDR3, as DNA: TGTGCCAGCAGTACCCGTTTGGGTCTCAATGAGCAGTTCTTC.

This clonotype was seen repeatedly, ten times or more. This chain connects TRBV7-3 to TRBJ2-7; unclear D gene. The CDR3 extends over 13 amino acids. Per the germline V gene, CDR1 is SGHTA and CDR2 is FQGTGA. Between the trimmed V and J ends, which lost 1 base and 3 bases, there was a span of 7 bases. CDR3 DNA: TGTGCCAGCAGCTTAAGGGCAAACTACGAGCAGTACTTC. It specifies CASSLRANYEQYF.

Concerning this clonotype itself: Possible read error: a much larger clone is one base away. This chain links TRBV5-5 with TRBJ1-1; D is uncertain. V dropped 4 bases and J dropped 6 bases, with 10 bases sitting between them. The CDR3 is made up of 12 amino acids. Per the germline V gene, CDR1 is SGHKS and CDR2 is YYEKEE (reference sequence). This chain's CDR3 is CASSPDGPEAFF. The CDR3 bases are TGTGCCAGCAGCCCCGATGGCCCTGAAGCTTTCTTT. The whole variable domain, filled in from reference TRBV5-5 and TRBJ1-1, reads DAGVTQSPTHLIKTRGQQVTLRCSPISGHKSVSWYQQVLGQGPQFIFQYYEKEERGRGNFPDRFSARQFPNYSSELNVNALLLGDSALYLCASSPDGPEAFFGQGTRLTVV.

This clonotype turned up a few times. The chain is built from TRBV20-1 and TRBJ2-1; 12 bases are shared with TRBD2. Germline V CDR1 and CDR2: DFQATT, SNEGSKA (reference sequence). With V trimmed by 2 bases and J by 5 bases, 1 base remained unmatched. This CDR3 has 14 amino acids. The CDR3, as DNA: TGCAGTGCTAGACCTAGCGGGAGGGACAATGAGCAGTTCTTC. Protein product: CSARPSGRDNEQFF.

Ten or more counts support this clonotype. The chain uses TRBV6-1 and TRBJ1-2, with TRBD1 as a possible D gene (6 bases). Germline V gives CDR1 MNHNS, CDR2 SASEGT. The V gene lost 5 bases and the J gene lost 0 bases, with 16 bases spanning the gap. This CDR3 is 16 amino acids long. The CDR3 spells CASSQGQFGANYGYTF. CDR3 nucleotide sequence: TGTGCCAGCAGTCAAGGACAGTTCGGCGCTAACTATGGCTACACCTTC.

This clonotype was observed many times. This chain connects TRBV12-3 or TRBV12-4 to TRBJ2-1, with 7 positions matching TRBD2. Trimming removed 7 bases from V and 4 bases from J; junction bases left unmatched: 10. CDR3 size: 15 residues. As DNA, the CDR3 is TGTGCCAGCATTCCTGCGCGGGGGTCTTACAATGAGCAGTTCTTC. It is translated as CASIPARGSYNEQFF.

The sample holds a few counts of this clonotype. This sequence joins TRBV27 and TRBJ1-4; no clear D. V was clipped by 6 bases and J by 2 bases, with 13 bases between them. The CDR3 runs 15 residues. From germline, CDR1 is MNHEY and CDR2 SMNVEV (reference sequence). The DNA of the CDR3 is TGTGCCAGCAGGCCGAGGGTTGCCACTAATGAAAAACTGTTTTTT. It yields the protein CASRPRVATNEKLFF.

This clonotype was counted once. V and J are TRBV19 and TRBJ1-4; the D is unclear. Germline V gene lookup returns CDR1 LNHDA and CDR2 SQIVND (reference sequence). The CDR3 is 15 residues long. V was shortened by 11 bases and J by 0 bases, with 16 bases between the two germline ends. CDR3: CAGSGWITTNEKLFF. Here the CDR3 DNA reads TGTGCCGGCAGTGGGTGGATTACAACTAATGAAAAACTGTTTTTT.